Each of the 21 T cell receptor beta chains below was sequenced from the same sample in a study of regulatory and conventional T cells in RAG deficiency. Repertoires were generated with immunoSEQ multiplex PCR, while TCRdb's copy carries only in-frame clones and drops some. The sample records about 30,000 clones, 95% to 96% being singletons. The sorted conventional CD4+ T cells were CD25-low and CD127-high, with genomic DNA sequenced. In addition, the sample was reused for a study of regulatory T cells. From that paper: Primers: 52 TRBV forward and 13 TRBJ reverse.

Sequencing was done on a sample of CD25- CD4+ T cells sorted from blood. The source is a human donor in good health.

This clone was seen just once. The chain couples TRBV19 to TRBJ1-5; a weak D match, TRBD1 (6 bases). CDR3 length: 12 amino acids. Germline loops: CDR1 LNHDA, CDR2 SQIVND (reference sequence). Deletions cut 11 bases from V and 3 bases from J, with 11 bases between. Here the CDR3 DNA reads TGTGCCGGTCAGGGGCCCAATCAGCCCCAGCATTTT. This sequence encodes CAGQGPNQPQHF.

The chain uses TRBV5-1 and TRBJ1-6, with TRBD1 as a possible D gene (5 bases). CDR3 size: 15 residues. V was shortened by 9 bases and J by 8 bases, with 21 bases between the two germline ends. The germline CDR1 and CDR2 sequences are SGHRS and YFSETQ. CDR3 region: CANKSGGNLDSPLHF. As DNA, the CDR3 is TGCGCCAACAAGTCGGGGGGAAATTTAGATTCACCCCTCCACTTT.

The chain couples TRBV25-1 to TRBJ2-5; 7 nucleotides agree with TRBD2. J gave up 4 bases and V 5 bases, and 10 bases lay outside the gene matches. There are 15 residues in the CDR3. Germline CDR1 and CDR2: MGHDK and SYGVNS. CDR3 DNA: TGTGCCAGCAGTCGGGACTACGGGGGAAGAGAGACCCAGTACTTC. Protein product: CASSRDYGGRETQYF.

This clone was seen once. The chain joins TRBV19 to TRBJ2-1, with D perhaps TRBD2 (6 bases). Trimming took off 4 bases at V and 5 bases at J, with 18 bases between the two ends. Germline CDR1 LNHDA, CDR2 SQIVND (reference sequence). CDR3 length: 16 amino acids. Written as DNA, the CDR3 is TGTGCCAGTAGTAGCAGGGCGGGGACCGTTCACAATGAGCAGTTCTTC. Translating gives CASSSRAGTVHNEQFF.

A single count supports this clone. The chain links TRBV30 to TRBJ1-3; D remains ambiguous. This CDR3 comprises 15 residues. CDR1 is GTSNPN and CDR2 is SVGIG in the germline V gene (reference sequence). V gave up 3 bases and J gave up 2 bases, with 14 bases separating them. CDR3 amino acids: CAWSGGGWAGNTIYF. The CDR3 region has the DNA TGTGCCTGGAGCGGAGGTGGCTGGGCTGGAAACACCATATATTTT.

The rearrangement joins TRBV2 to TRBJ1-5; possibly TRBD1 for D (5 bases). This CDR3 is built from 14 residues. V lost 4 bases, J lost 7 bases, and 14 bases lay in between. CDR1 is SNHLY, CDR2 FYNNEI, per germline. The CDR3 loop reads CASSVGRGGQPQHF. In DNA form, the CDR3 reads TGTGCCAGCAGTGTTGGGAGGGGCGGACAGCCCCAGCATTTT.

The chain combines TRBV7-2 with TRBJ1-6; 7 bases are a match to TRBD1. V dropped 4 bases and J dropped 6; count of bases not matched to a gene: 6. The CDR3 has 15 residues. Germline CDR1 reads SGHTA; CDR2 reads FQGNSA. The CDR3 protein is CASSYTGVGNSPLHF. The CDR3 coding sequence is TGTGCCAGCAGCTATACAGGGGTCGGTAATTCACCCCTCCACTTT. The full variable domain, completed using reference TRBV7-2 and TRBJ1-6, is GAGVSQSPSNKVTEKGKDVELRCDPISGHTALYWYRQSLGQGLEFLIYFQGNSAPDKSGLPSDRFSAERTGGSVSTLTIQRTQQEDSAVYLCASSYTGVGNSPLHFGNGTRLTVT.

The chain joins TRBV10-3 to TRBJ1-2; the match to TRBD1 covers 7 bases. V trimming: 7 bases; J trimming: 6 bases; junction bases outside the gene matches: 5. Germline CDR1 and CDR2: ENHRY and SYGVKD. CDR3 length: 12 amino acids. As DNA, the CDR3 is TGTGCCATCAAAGGGGGCGGAGATGGCTACACCTTC. Amino acids: CAIKGGGDGYTF.

DNA for the CDR3: TGTGCCAGCAGTGATGAGGGGAACACTGAAGCTTTCTTT. This encodes CASSDEGNTEAFF. The J gene is TRBJ1-1, the V gene TRBV2; D not certain. Trimming took 3 bases from V and 1 from J, leaving 6 bases between them. Germline lookup yields CDR1 SNHLY and CDR2 FYNNEI. The CDR3 consists of 13 residues.

This clone came up once. V usage is TRBV11-2 and J usage is TRBJ2-5, with TRBD2 as a possible D gene (6 bases). Germline V gives CDR1 SGHAT, CDR2 FQNNGV. The length of the CDR3 is 12 residues. In DNA, the CDR3 is TGTGCAGGCGGGGACCTGGGGGAGACCCAGTACTTC. Translated, it gives CAGGDLGETQYF.

The V gene is TRBV30, the J gene TRBJ2-2, with 8 bases identical to TRBD1. This CDR3 region has 14 residues. Germline CDR1 reads GTSNPN; CDR2 reads SVGIG (reference sequence). The V gene end was trimmed by 7 bases and the J gene end by 3 bases; junction bases not matched to a gene: 7. The DNA of the CDR3 is TGTGCCTCCGCCCAGGGGGCCTACACCGGGGAGCTGTTTTTT. Translating it yields CASAQGAYTGELFF.

The chain recombines TRBV7-2 with TRBJ1-1; D uncertain. The CDR3 extends over 13 amino acids. Trimming took off 1 base at V and 3 bases at J, with 6 bases between the two ends. CDR1 and CDR2 from the germline V gene are SGHTA and FQGNSA. CDR3 amino acids: CASSLGSDTEAFF. DNA for the CDR3: TGTGCCAGCAGCTTAGGGTCAGACACTGAAGCTTTCTTT.

The genes are TRBV4-2 and TRBJ2-5; 8 nucleotides align to TRBD2. Losses at the gene ends were 3 bases for V and 0 bases for J; bases not matched to a gene: 3. CDR1 is LGHNA, CDR2 YNFKEQ, per germline. The CDR3 has 15 amino acids. The CDR3 DNA sequence: TGTGCCAGCAGCCACCCCGGGAGGGACCAAGAGACCCAGTACTTC. It encodes CASSHPGRDQETQYF.

The chain uses TRBV2 and TRBJ2-7, with D possibly TRBD2 on 6 matching bases. Trimming stripped 9 bases from V and 0 bases from J, with 18 bases between. The CDR3 covers 15 residues. CDR1 SNHLY and CDR2 FYNNEI come from the germline V gene. The CDR3 region has the DNA TGTGCCAGACTCCCATGGACGGGGGACTCCTACGAGCAGTACTTC. Translated, it gives CARLPWTGDSYEQYF. Looking up the rest from reference TRBV2 and TRBJ2-7 gives the full variable domain: EPEVTQTPSHQVTQMGQEVILRCVPISNHLYFYWYRQILGQKVEFLVSFYNNEISEKSEIFDDQFSVERPDGSNFTLKIRSTKLEDSAMYFCARLPWTGDSYEQYFGPGTRLTVT.

This sequence joins TRBV4-1 and TRBJ2-1, with TRBD2 identical over 11 bases. CDR3 length: 17 residues. Trimming at V came to 2 bases and at J to 4 bases, leaving 7 bases not matched to a gene. Germline V lookup: CDR1 MGHRA, CDR2 YSYEKL. For the CDR3, the DNA is TGCGCCAGCAGCCAAAGCTCCGGGACTAGCGGTTACAATGAGCAGTTCTTC. Translating it yields CASSQSSGTSGYNEQFF.

CDR3 amino acids: CASSADRNKFF. The CDR3, as DNA: TGTGCCAGCAGTGCGGACAGGAACAAGTTCTTC. The V gene is TRBV28, the J gene TRBJ2-1; TRBD1 agrees at 7 bases. V lost 5 bases and J lost 14; bases outside the gene matches: 6. The germline V gene has CDR1 MDHEN and CDR2 SYDVKM. The CDR3 is 11 residues long.

The CDR3 is CASSITRGRKHF. CDR3 bases: TGTGCCAGCAGCATTACCAGGGGACGGAAGCATTTT. The chain has TRBV9 and TRBJ1-5; TRBD1 is a possible D gene (6 bases). CDR1 SGDLS and CDR2 YYNGEE come from the germline V gene. The CDR3 contains 12 residues. V dropped 4 bases and J dropped 14 bases, with 16 bases sitting between them.

The genes are TRBV5-1 and TRBJ1-1, with 10 bases lining up with TRBD1. Unmatched junction bases numbered 4, after V lost 2 bases and J lost 0 bases. CDR1 is SGHRS and CDR2 is YFSETQ in the germline V gene. The CDR3 sequence is 16 residues long. The CDR3 protein is CASSFAGQGMNTEAFF. Written as DNA, the CDR3 is TGCGCCAGCAGCTTTGCGGGACAGGGGATGAACACTGAAGCTTTCTTT.

The chain links TRBV5-1 to TRBJ1-6; D may be TRBD1 (5 bases). There are 15 residues in the CDR3. From germline, CDR1 is SGHRS and CDR2 YFSETQ. The V end was cut by 0 bases, the J end by 7 bases, with 11 bases between. The CDR3 bases are TGCGCCAGCAGCTTGGGACAGTCCACCAATTCACCCCTCCACTTT. This gives the protein CASSLGQSTNSPLHF.

The chain recombines TRBV11-3 with TRBJ1-3; D remains ambiguous. Looked up from germline, CDR1 is SGHNT and CDR2 is YENEEA. This CDR3 is built from 12 residues. The germline V and J ends were trimmed by 5 bases and 4 bases, with 6 bases remaining between them. The CDR3 is CASSPEGNTIYF. The CDR3 DNA reads as TGTGCCAGCAGCCCCGAGGGAAACACCATATATTTT.

The chain links TRBV2 to TRBJ1-1; D uncertain. Germline V CDR1 and CDR2: SNHLY, FYNNEI. CDR3 length equals 13 residues. The ends were cut back, 6 bases at V and 1 base at J, with 9 bases in the middle. CDR3 coding DNA: TGTGCCAGCAGCTTTCGGGAGAACACTGAAGCTTTCTTT. Its translation is CASSFRENTEAFF.